The text below deals with one T cell receptor beta chain. Trimming took 6 bases from V and 5 from J, leaving 10 bases between them. CDR3 length: 12 amino acids. Germline V gene data show CDR1 as MNHEY and CDR2 as SMNVEV (reference sequence). Assay: immunoSEQ multiplex PCR; the TCRdb copy retains only in-frame clones and omits some. This sample has under 300,000 clones, with more than 80% found just once. The data originate from a study of blood T cell repertoires in COVID-19. The sequence was obtained from a woman aged 40 to 50 with acute or convalescent COVID-19. The V and J genes are TRBV27 and TRBJ1-2, with a weak D call TRBD1 (6 bases). Sequenced input: peripheral blood. The CDR3 DNA is TGTGCCAGCAGGACAGGATATTATGGCTACACCTTC. This sequence encodes CASRTGYYGYTF.